The clone carrying this T cell receptor beta chain was seen more than once but under ten times. The target antigen is unknown. Germline CDR1 SGHVS, CDR2 FNYEAQ. J lost 7 bases, V lost 6 bases, and 8 bases had no gene match. This CDR3 contains 15 residues. The data derive from a study of beta chain features in type 1 diabetes. Whole-study findings and limits: Cells with high TCR expression could be over-represented by cDNA sequencing. More deletions and fewer insertions at VDJ junctions were seen in type 1 diabetes patients. Shortening of TCRB CDR3s, moderate but significant, appeared in all four CD4+ subsets of Type 1 diabetes patients.

Isolated RNA was reverse transcribed in full, so expressed TCRB transcripts were sequenced. Sequencing used immunoSEQ multiplex PCR; TCRdb keeps in-frame clones, though not all of them. The top ten clones hold 0.015% to 0.02% of a sample with about 330,000 clones, about 11% of them seen once. Only one heparinised blood draw was taken per donor, and its volume averaged about 120 mL. The source is a woman aged 30 to 39 in good health. This chain joins TRBV7-6 and TRBJ2-2; TRBD2 agrees at 10 bases. Sequenced sample: naive CD4+ T cells from blood. The CDR3 DNA is TGTGCCAGCAGATCAGCGGGAGGGATTGGCGGGGAGCTGTTTTTT. Protein product: CASRSAGGIGGELFF.